Sequencing of this T cell receptor beta chain was carried out in a study of human T cells and chemical hapten exposure. Time point noted: patch test 2, 6 weeks after DPC sensitization. Stated treatment: therapeutic diphenylcyclopropenone sensitization with weekly scalp DPC. There are 15 residues in the CDR3. Looked up from germline, CDR1 is LNHDA and CDR2 is SQIVND (reference sequence). Trimming removed 3 bases from V and 6 bases from J; junction bases left unmatched: 8. This clonotype was seen more than once but under ten times. TCRdb reprocessed the RACE reads via MiXCR and lists one record per CDR3 protein. The sample records roughly 140,000 distinct CDR3 sequences, over 9.5% being singletons.

The chain is built from TRBV19 and TRBJ2-1, with 7 positions matching TRBD2. The TCR comes from a woman aged 50 to 65 with alopecia areata. Some clones in this sample may be carry-over from other donors' samples. The material sequenced was whole blood, taken in connection with sensitization to the hapten diphenylcyclopropenone (DPC). CDR3 residues: CASSMSLADTNEQFF. The CDR3 DNA reads as TGTGCCAGTAGTATGTCGCTAGCGGATACCAATGAGCAGTTCTTC. Supplemented by reference TRBV19 and TRBJ2-1, the full variable domain reads DGGITQSPKYLFRKEGQNVTLSCEQNLNHDAMYWYRQDPGQGLRLIYYSQIVNDFQKGDIAEGYSVSREKKESFPLTVTSAQKNPTAFYLCASSMSLADTNEQFFGPGTRLTVL.